The source of this TCR beta chain is a study of cytomegalovirus exposure and HLA in healthy donors (dated by TCRdb to about 2017). Broadly, across the study: In an earlier analysis of 450 to 750 of the donors, 276 Gb of sequence data and approximately 120 million unique TCR beta sequences from roughly 200 million T cells were reported. Roughly 300 gigabases of sequencing data and 70 million to 100 million unique TCR sequences were included in an early release covering roughly 700 HLA-typed donors. Among the approximately 400 genotyped donors, around 81% belonged to the genetic ancestry cluster associated with self-reported Caucasian donors. The study aimed to test whether cataloging public T cell receptors could reveal signatures of past pathogen exposure. The study profiled the T cell repertoires of 550 to 700 subjects by immunosequencing and related them to cytomegalovirus serostatus. Along with the roughly 700-subject first cohort, a separate validation cohort of about 110 different subjects was used. To predict cytomegalovirus infection status, the study brought together high-throughput TCR immunosequencing, statistical association of individual TCRs with disease status, and machine learning. To study patterns of TCR occurrence, a later analysis re-analyzed previously published TCR beta repertoires from 666 donors and added high-resolution HLA genotyping. The later analysis used no new phenotypic data to find candidate immune exposures, relying instead on TCR beta sequences and their occurrence across donors. An earlier analysis of more than 450 of the donors used high-throughput TCR beta sequencing to judge whether each TCR beta V gene segment behaved as functional or pseudogenic. Donor age, sex, ethnicity and CMV serostatus were collected together with the repertoire data. In a later genetic analysis, genome-wide SNP genotypes for about three fifths of the roughly 670 donors were used, and that subset was treated as a discovery cohort. Every repertoire in the discovery cohort had been generated on one and the same sequencing platform. HLA typing included class I and class II loci at four-digit resolution. The number of typed donors differed by locus: about 629-630 for A, B, C, DRB1 and DQB1; approximately 520 for DQA1; 606 for DPA1; and around 470 for DPB1. Because of strong linkage in the cohort, roughly five DR-DQ haplotypes were treated as single units for association and clustering. On average, around 230,000 unique TCR beta nucleotide sequences were sequenced per donor among a few hundred genotyped donors of the cohort, with around 19% of those sequences being non-productive. What the study reported, not specific to this receptor: Some IMGT-functional V segments, including TRBV6-2 and TRBV6-3, could not be distinguished by the 87-base-pair reads and were therefore excluded. According to a later analysis, TCR association rates differed among HLA loci, with DRB1 alleles showing the most associated TCRs and HLA-C alleles showing the fewest. Cytomegalovirus status was reported to be diagnosed by the classifier with high specificity and sensitivity in both the original and validation cohorts. According to a later analysis, parvovirus B19, influenza, CMV and Epstein-Barr virus appeared linked to several top co-occurrence clusters. Only TCR beta chains were sequenced in this cohort, and the absence of alpha or paired-chain data limited detectable features. It was suggested by the authors that the approach could potentially be generalized to other disease states and immunological phenotypes. According to a later analysis, most CMV-associated TCR beta chains appeared to be HLA-restricted, and the HLA associations seemed to be driven largely by CMV exposure. The only immune exposure information available for the cohort was CMV serostatus. A further reported finding was that TCR beta sequences accurately predicted the HLA-A and HLA-B alleles for most subjects in the first cohort. Broadly in line with IMGT annotations, most TCR beta V segments showed up in productive rearrangements about 87% or about 30% of the time in an earlier analysis of 587 of the donors. At a false discovery rate of 0.05, a later analysis linked under 20,000 TCR beta sequences to specific HLA alleles. The study gave a list of 150 to 200 TCR beta chains associated with cytomegalovirus. A few of the identified cytomegalovirus-associated TCR beta chains were confirmed in vitro to be specific for cytomegalovirus antigens. Correlated functional status among segregating V segments might be attributable to linkage disequilibrium, but an unknown experimental factor could not be ruled out. Strong co-occurrence of HLA alleles, especially DR and DQ, made assigning TCR associations to individual alleles difficult. Because HLA typing was missing for some donors at each locus, association tests included only the typed subset. A later genetic analysis reported fewer N-insertions in productive TCRs among donors in an Asian-associated ancestry cluster than the roughly 620-donor mean. In a later genetic analysis, a missense DCLRE1C variant was associated with V-gene and J-gene trimming of TCR beta chains, and the association was replicated in an independent cohort. A cluster of highly shared sequence variants was judged likely to be a technical artifact of the sequencing pipeline. Across donors, most TCR sequences were observed very rarely, whereas some public TCRs were present in many individuals. Roughly uniform sequencing depth across donors was assumed in presence/absence analyses, although this assumption may not hold. Because counts were too low, about 18 rarely observed V segments, including chromosome 9 orphons, were left out of the earlier analysis of a few hundred of the donors. Compared with equally common non-associated chains, HLA-associated TCR beta chains in a later analysis were more clonally expanded and had lower generation probabilities.

As to this clone: Its antigen remains undetermined. Base qualities are not recorded, but no much larger clone differs from it by a single base.

Library method: the immunoSEQ multiplex PCR assay. For the multiplex PCR, a mixture combining 60 forward primers for TCR Vbeta segments and 13 reverse primers for TCR Jbeta segments was used. The CDR3 region of rearranged TCR beta genes was amplified from genomic DNA by a multiplex PCR assay. The Illumina HiSeq System was used to sequence the amplified TCR beta libraries as 87-base-pair reads. The paper's data handling went like this. Across the 640 or so repertoires, a later analysis counted some 80 million unique TCR beta chains, about 10 million of which were shared by at least two donors. Raw reads were error-corrected and collapsed into unique sequences with a nearest-neighbor algorithm that merged closely related sequences to remove PCR and sequencing errors. To assign V, D and J gene segments, CDR3 sequences were aligned to IMGT reference sequences. For a sequence to be retained, at least a six-nucleotide match to both a V gene segment and a J gene segment was required. A rearrangement was called productive if the CDR3 had no stop codons and remained in frame with V and J, and every other rearrangement was called non-productive. Following IMGT convention, CDR3 was defined as the stretch from the second conserved V-encoded cysteine up to the conserved J-encoded phenylalanine. Sequences without an unambiguous match to a single V gene segment were excluded from the earlier analysis of several hundred of the donors. In an earlier analysis of a few hundred of the donors, a V segment was called functional when productive rearrangements were above 56.7%, and segregating when the standard deviation between donors exceeded 5%. A statistical classification framework was built for diagnosing cytomegalovirus status from the catalog of TCR beta chain sequences. A later analysis assigned V and J genes by comparing TCR nucleotide sequences with IMGT/GENE-DB human TR gene sequences. Using the TCRdist pipeline, a later analysis assigned CDR3 sequences along with most-parsimonious VDJ recombination scenarios. In a later analysis, every TCR beta chain was defined by the combination of its CDR3 amino acid sequence and its V-gene family, and reads without a unique V-gene family were dropped. A later analysis removed nearly 600 highly shared, low-generation-probability nucleotide sequences to deal with suspected cross-contamination and a sequencing artifact. In a later analysis, a clonal expansion index for each public chain was calculated from normalized within-repertoire ranks of inferred template counts. In a later analysis, generation probabilities were computed with a VDJ recombination model fitted to out-of-frame rearrangements, and the resulting probabilities were checked against IGoR. In a later analysis, hypergeometric tests were used to score TCR-TCR, TCR-HLA and TCR-CMV co-occurrence, with a repertoire-size bias correction applied to TCR pairs. In a later analysis, false discovery rates were estimated by permuting HLA or CMV assignments 20 times. A later analysis grouped co-occurring TCRs with DBSCAN, adding TCRdist sequence similarity when clustering within HLA-allele-positive subsets. For co-occurrence clustering, repertoires with fewer than 30,000 or more than 120,000 public chains were excluded, along with roughly 5 repertoires with anomalous nucleotide sharing. The source is immuneACCESS, and TCRdb retained only in-frame sequences with V and J called. Part of the clones is not carried over; for the studies checked, unresolved V genes explain less than half of this, and the remainder is unexplained. That table is the source of V, J and clone size, and D and trimming were worked out from the DNA. The sample profile shows about 160,000 clones; just under 80% of them were found once. The ten largest clones represent roughly 10% of the sample.

CDR1 and CDR2 are read off the germline V gene as MGHRA and YSYEKL. Between the V and J ends, shortened by 1 base and 4 bases respectively, the junction contains 20 bases. From cysteine to phenylalanine, the CDR3 is 18 amino acids long. The retained sequence is limited to the CDR3, 54 bases, with the frame set at the first base. The cohort was made up of 666 healthy bone marrow donors. Cohort members were all nominally healthy when sampled, although unrecorded immune exposures were likely present. The donor was CMV seropositive and was included in the group of 290 or so seropositive cohort members. Every donor gave a peripheral blood sample, and the peripheral blood mononuclear cells from that sample were used for TCR beta sequencing. The Qiagen DNeasy Blood Extraction Kit was used to extract genomic DNA from the blood cell samples.

The receptor comes from a young man in good health and CMV-seropositive. Recombination connected TRBV4-1 to TRBJ2-1; the D region possibly corresponds to TRBD1 (5 bases align). Sequencing was carried out using PBMCs. The CDR3 sequence is CASSQVAGQVRRYNEQFF. The sequence in DNA is TGCGCCAGCAGCCAAGTGGCAGGGCAGGTCAGGAGATACAATGAGCAGTTCTTC.